This TCR beta chain was sequenced during a study of cytomegalovirus exposure and HLA in healthy donors. PCR involved 60 Vbeta and 13 Jbeta primers. Assay: immunoSEQ multiplex PCR; the TCRdb copy retains only in-frame clones and omits some. The sample yields about 130,000 clones, about 80% seen once. Study observations and caveats: Cytomegalovirus-associated status was assigned to approximately 160 TCR beta chains. Later analysis identified a missense DCLRE1C variant that was linked to TCR beta V- and J-gene trimming.

A note on this clone: Its antigen is unidentified.

This TCR was sampled from a man aged 25-45 years in good health and CMV-seronegative. The sample was PBMCs.

CDR3 region: CASSFGPDTQYF. The CDR3 DNA reads TGTGCCAGCAGTTTCGGTCCAGATACGCAGTATTTT. This rearrangement joins TRBV28 to TRBJ2-3; D is unclear. Trimming took off 3 bases at V and 4 bases at J, with 5 bases between the two ends. Germline V gives CDR1 MDHEN, CDR2 SYDVKM. CDR3 length: 12 amino acids. Supplemented by reference TRBV28 and TRBJ2-3, the full variable domain reads DVKVTQSSRYLVKRTGEKVFLECVQDMDHENMFWYRQDPGLGLRLIYFSYDVKMKEKGDIPEGYSVSREKKERFSLILESASTNQTSMYLCASSFGPDTQYFGPGTRLTVL.